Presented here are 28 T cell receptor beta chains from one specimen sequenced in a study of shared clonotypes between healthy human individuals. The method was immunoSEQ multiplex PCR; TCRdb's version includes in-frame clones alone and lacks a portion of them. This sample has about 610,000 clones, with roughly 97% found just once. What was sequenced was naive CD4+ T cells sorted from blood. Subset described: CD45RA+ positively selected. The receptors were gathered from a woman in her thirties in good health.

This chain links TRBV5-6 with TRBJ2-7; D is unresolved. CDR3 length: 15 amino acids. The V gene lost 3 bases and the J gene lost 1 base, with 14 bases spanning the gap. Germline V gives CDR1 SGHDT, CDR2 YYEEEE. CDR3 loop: CASSSLDGRSYEQYF. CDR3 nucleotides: TGTGCCAGCAGCTCGCTAGACGGGCGATCCTACGAGCAGTACTTC.

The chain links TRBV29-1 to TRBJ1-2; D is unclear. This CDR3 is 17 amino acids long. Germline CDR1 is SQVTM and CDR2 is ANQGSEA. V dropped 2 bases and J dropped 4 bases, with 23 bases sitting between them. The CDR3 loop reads CSVESVRSPQGIYGYTF. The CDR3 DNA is TGCAGCGTTGAATCGGTAAGATCCCCCCAAGGGATCTATGGCTACACCTTC.

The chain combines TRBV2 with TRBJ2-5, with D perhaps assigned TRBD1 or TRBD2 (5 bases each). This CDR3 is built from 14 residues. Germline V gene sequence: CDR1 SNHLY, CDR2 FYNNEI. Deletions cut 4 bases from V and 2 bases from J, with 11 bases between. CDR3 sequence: CASSGGREQETQYF. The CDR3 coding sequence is TGTGCCAGCAGTGGAGGCAGGGAGCAAGAGACCCAGTACTTC.

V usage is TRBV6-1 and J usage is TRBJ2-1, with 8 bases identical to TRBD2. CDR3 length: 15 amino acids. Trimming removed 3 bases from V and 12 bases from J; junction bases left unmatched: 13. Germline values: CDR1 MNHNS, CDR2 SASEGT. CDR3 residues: CASSEGTRFRSRQFF. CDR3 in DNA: TGTGCCAGCAGTGAGGGGACTAGGTTTCGGTCGCGGCAGTTCTTC.

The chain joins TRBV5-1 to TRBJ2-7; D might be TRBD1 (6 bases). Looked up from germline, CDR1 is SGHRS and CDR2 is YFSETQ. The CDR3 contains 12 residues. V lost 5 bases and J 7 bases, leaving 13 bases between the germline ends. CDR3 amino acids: CASSQDRWEQYF. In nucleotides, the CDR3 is TGCGCCAGCAGTCAGGACAGATGGGAGCAGTACTTC.

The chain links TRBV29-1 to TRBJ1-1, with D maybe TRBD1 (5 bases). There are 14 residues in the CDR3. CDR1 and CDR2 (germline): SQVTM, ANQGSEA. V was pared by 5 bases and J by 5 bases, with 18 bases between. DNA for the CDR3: TGCAGCGTTCGACCGGGGCCCTTCTCGACTGAAGCTTTCTTT. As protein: CSVRPGPFSTEAFF.

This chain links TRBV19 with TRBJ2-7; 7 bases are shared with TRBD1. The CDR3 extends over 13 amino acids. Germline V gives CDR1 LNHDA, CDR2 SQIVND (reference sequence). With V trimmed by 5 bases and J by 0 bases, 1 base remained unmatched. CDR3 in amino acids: CASSGTVSYEQYF. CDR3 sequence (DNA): TGTGCCAGTAGTGGGACAGTCTCCTACGAGCAGTACTTC.

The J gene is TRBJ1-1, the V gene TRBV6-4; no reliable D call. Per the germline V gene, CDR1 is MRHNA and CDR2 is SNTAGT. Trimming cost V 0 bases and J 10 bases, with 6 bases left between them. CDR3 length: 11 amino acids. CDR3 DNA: TGTGCCAGCAGTGACTCGCACCGAGCTTTCTTT. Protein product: CASSDSHRAFF.

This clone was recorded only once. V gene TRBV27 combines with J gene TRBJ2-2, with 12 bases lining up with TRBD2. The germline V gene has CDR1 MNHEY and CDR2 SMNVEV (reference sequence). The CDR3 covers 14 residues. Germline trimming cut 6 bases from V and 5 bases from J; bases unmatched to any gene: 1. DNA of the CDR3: TGTGCCAGCAGAGGACTAGCGGGGACCGGGGAGCTGTTTTTT. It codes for CASRGLAGTGELFF.

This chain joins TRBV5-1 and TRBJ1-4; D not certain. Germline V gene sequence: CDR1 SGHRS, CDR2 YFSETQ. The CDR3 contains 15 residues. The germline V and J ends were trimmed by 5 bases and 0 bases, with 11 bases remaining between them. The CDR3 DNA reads TGCGCCAGCAGGCGGGCGGTTACAACTAATGAAAAACTGTTTTTT. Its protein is CASRRAVTTNEKLFF.

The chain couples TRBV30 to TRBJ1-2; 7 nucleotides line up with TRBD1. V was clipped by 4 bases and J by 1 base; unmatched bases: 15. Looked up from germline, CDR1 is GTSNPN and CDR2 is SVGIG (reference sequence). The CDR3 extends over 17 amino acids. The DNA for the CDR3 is TGTGCCTGGATGTTGGGCTACCACAGGGGCCTTAACTATGGCTACACCTTC. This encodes CAWMLGYHRGLNYGYTF.

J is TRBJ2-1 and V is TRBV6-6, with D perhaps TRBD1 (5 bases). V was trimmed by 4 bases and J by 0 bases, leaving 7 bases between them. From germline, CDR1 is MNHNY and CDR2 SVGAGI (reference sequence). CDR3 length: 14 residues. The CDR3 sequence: CASSSTGSYNEQFF. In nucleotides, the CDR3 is TGTGCCAGCAGTTCAACAGGCTCCTACAATGAGCAGTTCTTC.

The CDR3 region is CASSLGLAGVYEQYF. In nucleotides, the CDR3 is TGTGCCAGCAGTTTAGGACTAGCGGGAGTGTACGAGCAGTACTTC. The genes are TRBV6-1 and TRBJ2-7; 13 nucleotides agree with TRBD2. The CDR3 has 15 residues. Germline assignment: CDR1 MNHNS and CDR2 SASEGT. With V trimmed by 5 bases and J by 4 bases, 5 bases remained unmatched.

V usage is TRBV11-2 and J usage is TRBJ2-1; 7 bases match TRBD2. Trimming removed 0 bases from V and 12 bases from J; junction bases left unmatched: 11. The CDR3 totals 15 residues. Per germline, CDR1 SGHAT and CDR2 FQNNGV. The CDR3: CASSLDMVAGLGQFF. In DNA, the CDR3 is TGTGCCAGCAGCTTAGATATGGTAGCGGGCCTGGGGCAGTTCTTC.

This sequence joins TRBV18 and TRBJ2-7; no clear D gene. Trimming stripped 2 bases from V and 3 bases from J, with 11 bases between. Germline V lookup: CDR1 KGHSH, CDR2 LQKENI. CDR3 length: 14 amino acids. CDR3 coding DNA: TGTGCCAGCTCACCAGAGGCTAAAGGCTACGAGCAGTACTTC. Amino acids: CASSPEAKGYEQYF. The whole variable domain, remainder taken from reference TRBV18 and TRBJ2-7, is NAGVMQNPRHLVRRRGQEARLRCSPMKGHSHVYWYRQLPEEGLKFMVYLQKENIIDESGMPKERFSAEFPKEGPSILRIQQVVRGDSAAYFCASSPEAKGYEQYFGPGTRLTVT.

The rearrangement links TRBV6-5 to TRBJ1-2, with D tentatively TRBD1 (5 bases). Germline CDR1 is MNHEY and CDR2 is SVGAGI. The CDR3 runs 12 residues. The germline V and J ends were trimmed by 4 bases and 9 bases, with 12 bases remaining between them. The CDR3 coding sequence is TGTGCCAGCAGTTTTCAGGGTTTCAGCTACACCTTC. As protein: CASSFQGFSYTF.

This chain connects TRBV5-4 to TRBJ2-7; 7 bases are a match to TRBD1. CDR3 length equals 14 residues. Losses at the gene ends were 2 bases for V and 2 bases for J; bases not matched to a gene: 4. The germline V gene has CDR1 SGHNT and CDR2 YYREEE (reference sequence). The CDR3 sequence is CASSFRDRAYEQYF. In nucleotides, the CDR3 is TGTGCCAGCAGCTTTCGGGACAGAGCCTACGAGCAGTACTTC.

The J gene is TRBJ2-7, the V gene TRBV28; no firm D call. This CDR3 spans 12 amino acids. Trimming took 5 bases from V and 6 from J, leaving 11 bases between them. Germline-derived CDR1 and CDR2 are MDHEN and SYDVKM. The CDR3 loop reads CASSILSGEQYF. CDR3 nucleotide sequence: TGTGCCAGCAGTATCCTCAGTGGCGAGCAGTACTTC.

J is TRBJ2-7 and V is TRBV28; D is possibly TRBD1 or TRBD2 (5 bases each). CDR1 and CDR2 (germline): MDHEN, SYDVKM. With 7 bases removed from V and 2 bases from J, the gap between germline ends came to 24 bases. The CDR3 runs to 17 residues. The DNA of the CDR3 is TGTGCCAGCACCGGTTGGGCTTCAGGGAGAAGGGCCTACGAGCAGTACTTC. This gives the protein CASTGWASGRRAYEQYF.

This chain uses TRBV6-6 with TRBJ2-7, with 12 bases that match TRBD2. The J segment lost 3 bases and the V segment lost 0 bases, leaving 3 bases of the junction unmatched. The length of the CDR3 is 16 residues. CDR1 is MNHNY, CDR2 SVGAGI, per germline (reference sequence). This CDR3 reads CASSYSMTSGSYEQYF. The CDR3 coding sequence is TGTGCCAGCAGTTACTCGATGACTAGCGGGAGCTACGAGCAGTACTTC.

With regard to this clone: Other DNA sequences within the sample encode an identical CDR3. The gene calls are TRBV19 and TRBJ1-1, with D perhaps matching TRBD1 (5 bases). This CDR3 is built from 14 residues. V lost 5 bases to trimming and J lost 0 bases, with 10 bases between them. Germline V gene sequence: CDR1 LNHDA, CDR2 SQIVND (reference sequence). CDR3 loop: CASSPRQMNTEAFF. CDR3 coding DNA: TGTGCCAGTAGTCCTAGACAGATGAACACTGAAGCTTTCTTT.

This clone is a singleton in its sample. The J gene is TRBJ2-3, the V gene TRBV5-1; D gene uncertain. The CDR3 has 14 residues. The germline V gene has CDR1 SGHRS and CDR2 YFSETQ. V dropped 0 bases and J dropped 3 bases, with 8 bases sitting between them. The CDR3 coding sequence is TGCGCCAGCAGCTTGGCCCCAGGAACAGATACGCAGTATTTT. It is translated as CASSLAPGTDTQYF.

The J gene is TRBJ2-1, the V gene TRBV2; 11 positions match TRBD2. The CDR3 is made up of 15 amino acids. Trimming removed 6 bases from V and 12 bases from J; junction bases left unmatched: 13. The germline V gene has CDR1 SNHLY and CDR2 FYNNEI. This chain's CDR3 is CASSGSGRGLVGQFF. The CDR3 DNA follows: TGTGCCAGCAGCGGTAGCGGGAGGGGCTTAGTAGGGCAGTTCTTC.

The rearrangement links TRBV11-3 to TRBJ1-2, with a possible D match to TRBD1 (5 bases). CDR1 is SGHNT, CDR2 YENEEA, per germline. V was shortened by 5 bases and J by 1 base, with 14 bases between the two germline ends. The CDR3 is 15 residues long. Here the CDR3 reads CASSPRAGNNYGYTF. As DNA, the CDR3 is TGTGCCAGCAGCCCCCGGGCAGGGAATAACTATGGCTACACCTTC.

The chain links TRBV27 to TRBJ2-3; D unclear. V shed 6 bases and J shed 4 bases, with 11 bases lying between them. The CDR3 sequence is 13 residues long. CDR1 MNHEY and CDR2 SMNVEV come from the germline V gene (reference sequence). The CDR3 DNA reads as TGTGCCAGCAGCCTCCTTCCGGCAGATACGCAGTATTTT. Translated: CASSLLPADTQYF.

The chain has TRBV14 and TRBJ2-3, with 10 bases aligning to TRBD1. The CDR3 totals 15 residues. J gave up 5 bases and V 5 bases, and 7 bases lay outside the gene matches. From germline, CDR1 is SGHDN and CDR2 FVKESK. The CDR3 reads CASSYRDRGEDTQYF. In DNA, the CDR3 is TGTGCCAGCAGCTACCGGGACAGGGGTGAAGATACGCAGTATTTT.

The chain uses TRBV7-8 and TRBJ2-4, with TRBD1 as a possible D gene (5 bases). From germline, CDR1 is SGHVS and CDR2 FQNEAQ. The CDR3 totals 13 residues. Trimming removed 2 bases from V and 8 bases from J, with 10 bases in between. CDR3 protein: CASSLSRADIQYF. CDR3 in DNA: TGTGCCAGCAGCTTAAGCAGGGCGGACATTCAGTACTTC.

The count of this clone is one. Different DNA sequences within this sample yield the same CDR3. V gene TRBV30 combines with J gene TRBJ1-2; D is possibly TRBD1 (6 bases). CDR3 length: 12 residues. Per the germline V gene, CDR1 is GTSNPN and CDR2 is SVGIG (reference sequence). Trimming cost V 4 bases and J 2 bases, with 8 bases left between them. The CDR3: CAWTTGNYGYTF. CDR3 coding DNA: TGTGCCTGGACTACAGGGAACTATGGCTACACCTTC.